This TCR beta chain derives from a study of T-cell reconstitution after alpha-beta-depleted transplantation in children (dated by TCRdb to 2016 to 2018). In the study overall: Using TCR repertoire profiling, the study quantitatively followed how T-cell immune reconstitution unfolded in children after TCRalphabeta/CD19-depleted allogeneic hematopoietic cell transplantation. What the work shows at the level of the full study, not this receptor alone: Hyperexpanded clone frequencies declined over subsequent months; after one year, T-cell counts and TCRbeta diversity were mostly attributed to newly produced T cells. The high TCRbeta diversity at day 60 in some patients was ascribed to recipient T cells and intrathymic progenitors that had survived conditioning. The apparently early alphabetaT-cell count recovery about two months after transplant was reportedly dependent on only several hundred rapidly expanded clones derived from non-depleted graft cells.

Receptor amplification or capture employed PCR. The instrument was an Illumina HiSeq 2500. TCR library preparation used molecular barcoding, with unique molecular identifiers applied to normalize quantification of the TCRbeta repertoire. TCRdb applied fastp at Q25 and MiXCR to the public reads, then kept only in-frame beta chains. Rows matching on CDR3 protein sequence are summarized as one entry with the most common DNA and genes. Recorded for this sample are about 420,000 distinct CDR3 sequences; around 15% of them occurred a single time. Of the sample, approximately 28% falls within the top ten clones. This sample's treatment or condition label indicates: allogeneic hematopoietic cell transplantation with graft depleted of TCRalphabeta T cells and CD19 B cells. Transplant recipients were children who received TCRalphabeta/CD19-depleted allogeneic hematopoietic cell grafts. As for this clonotype: Its antigen remains undetermined. No base quality information exists; no much larger clone differs at one position.

Spanning cysteine to phenylalanine, the CDR3 consists of 14 amino acids. Only CDR3 DNA is held: 42 bases, read in frame from base 1. V is pared back by 1 base and J by 4 bases, with 13 bases lying between the germline termini. Via the germline V gene (reference sequence), CDR1 is DFQATT and CDR2 SNEGSKA. This sequence uses TRBV20-1 and TRBJ2-5; no D gene is confidently identified. This TCR came from a boy in the first two years of life who had a stem cell transplant for Wiskott-Aldrich syndrome, so the T cells may come from the graft donor. The sequences come from PBMCs, mostly from graft donor cells, collected 360 days after TCRalphabeta/CD19-depleted stem cell transplant. The DNA sequence is given as TGCAGTGCTAGAGTCGGCCCACTGGGAGAGACCCAGTACTTC. This yields the protein CSARVGPLGETQYF.